This is a list of T cell receptor beta chains from one sample in a study of T-cell memory formation after mild COVID-19. TCRdb re-called the 5' RACE reads with MiXCR, one entry per CDR3 protein. The table lists 300,000 or so distinct CDR3 sequences, approximately 15% of them singletons. The sequencing sample was made of PBMCs or a T cell subset sorted from them (not recorded which). The source of these receptors is a man younger than 35 who had mild COVID-19 (a few samples of this study predate the infection). Cell type and time point are not known. Each CDR3 is given with its conserved first and last residue. The D gene is left open where the match is weak. Size values are once, few and many counts, or a class for expanded clones, and some rows have none.

V	size	D	length	J	CDR3	DNA
TRBV5-4	many	-	14	TRBJ2-3	CASSQAQGSHTQYF	TGTGCCAGCAGCCAGGCGCAGGGGTCGCATACGCAGTATTTT
TRBV6-2/TRBV6-3	many	-	15	TRBJ2-6	CASSYSSSGANVLTF	TGTGCCAGCAGTTATAGCAGCTCTGGGGCCAACGTCCTGACTTTC
TRBV25-1	many	-	14	TRBJ1-3	CASSPGHTGNTIYF	TGTGCCAGCAGCCCCGGCCATACTGGAAACACCATATATTTT
TRBV11-3	-	TRBD2	16	TRBJ2-1	CASSFGVTGGPNEQFF	TGTGCCAGCAGCTTTGGTGTAACGGGGGGGCCCAATGAGCAGTTCTTC
TRBV20-1	many	-	12	TRBJ2-3	CSARAGGDTQYF	TGCAGTGCTAGAGCCGGGGGAGATACGCAGTATTTT
TRBV9	many	TRBD1	15	TRBJ1-5	CASSEGQFSNQPQHF	TGTGCCAGCAGCGAGGGACAGTTTAGCAATCAGCCCCAGCATTTT
TRBV5-5	-	-	16	TRBJ2-3	CASSLEVDRRTDTQYF	TGTGCCAGCAGCTTGGAGGTTGATCGACGCACAGATACGCAGTATTTT
TRBV9	few	-	16	TRBJ2-7	CASSPQAGTGSYEQYF	TGTGCCAGCAGCCCTCAAGCCGGGACCGGTTCCTACGAGCAGTACTTC
TRBV4-3	-	TRBD2	18	TRBJ2-1	CASSQVWASGGAGNEQFF	TGCGCCAGCAGCCAAGTCTGGGCTAGCGGGGGGGCCGGCAATGAGCAGTTCTTC
TRBV7-9	many	TRBD2	16	TRBJ2-2	CASSSGTSGVTGELFF	TGTGCCAGCAGCTCCGGGACTAGCGGTGTCACCGGGGAGCTGTTTTTT
TRBV5-1	-	-	14	TRBJ1-6	CASSSGRSDSPLHF	TGCGCCAGCAGCTCGGGACGCTCGGATTCACCCCTCCACTTT
TRBV18	few	TRBD2	16	TRBJ2-3	CASSLLGGGPTDTQYF	TGTGCCAGCTCTCTTCTAGGCGGGGGTCCCACAGATACGCAGTATTTT
TRBV20-1	-	TRBD2	15	TRBJ2-3	CSARRGLRSTDTQYF	TGCAGTGCTAGGCGGGGACTAAGAAGTACAGATACGCAGTATTTT
TRBV6-5	few	-	15	TRBJ1-5	CASSSSNRVTQPQHF	TGTGCCAGCAGTAGCTCTAATAGGGTCACCCAGCCCCAGCATTTT
TRBV2	few	TRBD2	16	TRBJ2-5	CASSGVGTSKGETQYF	TGTGCCAGCAGTGGAGTCGGGACTAGCAAAGGAGAGACCCAGTACTTC
TRBV6-5	few	-	14	TRBJ1-2	CASSRPAGLAGYTF	TGTGCCAGCAGTCGACCGGCGGGATTGGCAGGCTACACCTTC
TRBV14	-	TRBD1	13	TRBJ1-1	CASSQAETGGAFF	TGTGCCAGCAGCCAAGCCGAGACAGGGGGAGCTTTCTTT
TRBV12-3/TRBV12-4	few	-	13	TRBJ2-7	CASSFRPRYEQYF	TGTGCCAGCAGTTTTCGCCCTCGCTACGAGCAGTACTTC
TRBV4-1	-	TRBD1	20	TRBJ2-3	CASSQLPGVKMTGGTDTQYF	TGCGCCAGCAGCCAGTTGCCGGGGGTGAAGATGACAGGGGGCACAGATACGCAGTATTTT
TRBV11-2	-	-	16	TRBJ1-1	CASSLEWRQRNTEAFF	TGTGCCAGCAGCTTAGAGTGGAGGCAGAGGAACACTGAAGCTTTCTTT
TRBV20-1	few	TRBD2	17	TRBJ2-1	CSARDPQTSGGFGEQFF	TGCAGTGCTAGAGATCCCCAAACTAGCGGGGGGTTCGGTGAGCAGTTCTTC
TRBV5-4	few	TRBD1	14	TRBJ2-3	CASSRDRVGDTQYF	TGTGCCAGCAGCAGGGACAGGGTTGGAGATACGCAGTATTTT
TRBV6-1	-	-	14	TRBJ2-3	CASDGGSYTDTQYF	TGTGCCAGCGACGGAGGGAGCTACACAGATACGCAGTATTTT
TRBV12-2	few	-	11	TRBJ2-3	CASTMAGWQYF	TGTGCAAGCACCATGGCGGGTTGGCAGTATTTT
TRBV12-3/TRBV12-4	-	TRBD1	14	TRBJ2-1	CASSSRDRGHEQFF	TGTGCCAGCAGTTCCCGGGACAGGGGGCATGAGCAGTTCTTC
TRBV6-2/TRBV6-3	many	TRBD2	17	TRBJ2-2	CASIPIGTSGHTGELFF	TGTGCCAGCATCCCGATCGGGACTAGCGGGCACACCGGGGAGCTGTTTTTT
TRBV28	-	-	12	TRBJ2-7	CASSTQDYEQYF	TGTGCCAGCAGTACCCAAGACTACGAGCAGTACTTC
TRBV6-5	-	-	14	TRBJ2-7	CASSYLTGSYEQYF	TGTGCCAGCAGTTACCTAACAGGGAGCTACGAGCAGTACTTC
TRBV11-2	few	TRBD1	18	TRBJ2-1	CASSPRDSTVTTYNEQFF	TGTGCCAGCAGCCCGAGGGACAGCACCGTGACAACCTACAATGAGCAGTTCTTC
TRBV5-1	many	TRBD1	16	TRBJ1-4	CASSLQEGGANEKLFF	TGCGCCAGCAGCCTTCAAGAAGGGGGCGCAAATGAAAAACTGTTTTTT
TRBV9	-	-	14	TRBJ1-1	CASSVNSLNTEAFF	TGTGCCAGCAGCGTAAACAGCTTGAACACTGAAGCTTTCTTT
TRBV4-2	-	-	14	TRBJ2-5	CASSQGQEEETQYF	TGTGCCAGCAGCCAAGGGCAGGAAGAAGAGACCCAGTACTTC
TRBV20-1	few	-	14	TRBJ2-3	CSATGHRRTDTQYF	TGCAGTGCTACAGGTCACAGGCGCACAGATACGCAGTATTTT
TRBV4-3	few	-	15	TRBJ1-3	CASSQEMDAGNTIYF	TGCGCCAGCAGCCAAGAAATGGACGCTGGAAACACCATATATTTT
TRBV27	-	TRBD2	16	TRBJ2-1	CASSQGLAGPIDEQFF	TGTGCCAGCAGTCAAGGACTAGCGGGACCAATCGATGAGCAGTTCTTC
TRBV4-2	few	TRBD2	14	TRBJ2-2	CASSRLAIGGELFF	TGTGCCAGCAGCCGACTAGCTATCGGCGGGGAGCTGTTTTTT
TRBV6-2/TRBV6-3	-	-	13	TRBJ1-5	CASRTTADQPQHF	TGTGCCAGCAGGACTACAGCGGATCAGCCCCAGCATTTT
TRBV7-2	-	-	13	TRBJ1-2	CASRVGSLHGYTF	TGTGCCAGCAGGGTGGGGAGTTTGCATGGCTACACCTTC
TRBV2	many	-	10	TRBJ2-5	CASRYYTQYF	TGTGCCAGCAGATACTATACCCAGTACTTC
TRBV7-2	-	-	11	TRBJ2-1	CASSLNALPLF	TGTGCCAGCAGCTTAAACGCGCTCCCACTCTTC
TRBV7-2	few	-	14	TRBJ2-7	CASSLAGVAYEQYF	TGTGCCAGCAGCTTAGCGGGTGTCGCCTACGAGCAGTACTTC
TRBV20-1	-	TRBD2	17	TRBJ2-5	CSARDQRLAGFGETQYF	TGCAGTGCTAGAGACCAAAGGCTAGCGGGTTTTGGAGAGACCCAGTACTTC
TRBV12-3/TRBV12-4	many	-	11	TRBJ1-1	CASSLARRAFF	TGTGCCAGCAGTTTAGCCCGGAGGGCTTTCTTT
TRBV4-3	many	-	15	TRBJ1-5	CASSQDAGRRQPQHF	TGCGCCAGCAGCCAAGACGCCGGGCGCCGGCAGCCCCAGCATTTT
TRBV4-1	few	TRBD1	14	TRBJ1-6	CASSQRDRGTPLHF	TGCGCCAGCAGCCAAAGGGACAGGGGCACACCCCTCCACTTT
TRBV7-9	-	-	14	TRBJ1-1	CASSSGRMNTEAFF	TGTGCCAGCAGCAGTGGACGGATGAACACTGAAGCTTTCTTT
TRBV6-5	few	TRBD1	15	TRBJ1-5	CASSYTPQGNQPQHF	TGTGCCAGCAGTTACACACCACAGGGGAATCAGCCCCAGCATTTT
TRBV12-3/TRBV12-4	-	-	14	TRBJ1-1	CASSFKGMNTEAFF	TGTGCCAGCAGTTTTAAGGGGATGAACACTGAAGCTTTCTTT
TRBV6-5	few	-	15	TRBJ2-4	CASSPFKGEAYIQYF	TGTGCCAGCAGCCCTTTTAAGGGGGAAGCGTACATTCAGTACTTC
TRBV12-3/TRBV12-4	-	-	12	TRBJ2-7	CASSTGRYEQYF	TGTGCCAGCAGTACGGGCCGCTACGAGCAGTACTTC
TRBV6-1	-	-	14	TRBJ2-2	CATATVANTGELFF	TGTGCCACCGCGACAGTCGCGAACACCGGGGAGCTGTTTTTT
TRBV7-2	-	-	13	TRBJ2-7	CASSPQGLGEQYF	TGTGCCAGCAGCCCTCAGGGGCTGGGTGAGCAGTACTTC
TRBV7-8	-	TRBD2	16	TRBJ2-1	CASSLGPAGGYNEQFF	TGTGCCAGCAGTCTGGGGCCAGCGGGGGGGTACAATGAGCAGTTCTTC
TRBV12-3/TRBV12-4	many	-	16	TRBJ1-6	CASSLYPGGFNSPLHF	TGTGCCAGCAGTTTGTACCCGGGGGGATTTAATTCACCCCTCCACTTT